A single sample gave rise to the 4 T cell receptor beta chains below, sequenced in a study of shared clonotypes between healthy human individuals. Sequencing used immunoSEQ multiplex PCR; TCRdb keeps in-frame clones, though not all of them. The sample includes around 2.5 million clones, 80% to 95% of them seen just once. The sample was naive CD4+ T cells from PBMCs. Subset defined: CD45RA+ positively selected. These receptors originate from a man between 18 and 35 years old in good health. Some clones in this sample may be carry-over from other donors' samples.

The chain has TRBV5-1 and TRBJ2-5, with 10 nucleotides matching TRBD1. Per germline, CDR1 SGHRS and CDR2 YFSETQ. V was clipped by 3 bases and J by 5 bases; unmatched bases: 7. This CDR3 has 15 residues. CDR3 amino acids: CASSWGTGAGETQYF. CDR3 nucleotides: TGCGCCAGCAGCTGGGGGACAGGGGCCGGGGAGACCCAGTACTTC.

The chain links TRBV7-8 to TRBJ2-7, with 14 bases lining up with TRBD2. The V gene end was trimmed by 1 base and the J gene end by 2 bases; junction bases not matched to a gene: 7. The CDR3 sequence is 18 residues long. Germline CDR1 and CDR2: SGHVS and FQNEAQ. The CDR3 DNA reads TGTGCCAGCAGCTTAGGACTAGCGGGAGGGTCCTGGGCCTACGAGCAGTACTTC. Translation gives CASSLGLAGGSWAYEQYF.

CDR3 region: CASSQGLDSTGELFF. CDR3 sequence (DNA): TGTGCCAGCAGCCAAGGGCTAGACTCCACCGGGGAGCTGTTTTTT. This chain connects TRBV4-2 to TRBJ2-2; D ambiguous. The CDR3 consists of 15 residues. Germline loops: CDR1 LGHNA, CDR2 YNFKEQ. V was clipped by 1 base and J by 4 bases, with 10 bases between them.

Only one count was recorded for this clone. The same CDR3 also results from other DNA sequences found in this sample. This chain joins TRBV7-3 and TRBJ2-2; D gene uncertain. The CDR3 spans 14 residues. Trimming removed 4 bases at V and 1 base at J, with 7 bases between. Germline assignment: CDR1 SGHTA and CDR2 FQGTGA. The CDR3 coding sequence is TGTGCCAGCAGCTCGACGGGGAACACCGGGGAGCTGTTTTTT. Its translation is CASSSTGNTGELFF.